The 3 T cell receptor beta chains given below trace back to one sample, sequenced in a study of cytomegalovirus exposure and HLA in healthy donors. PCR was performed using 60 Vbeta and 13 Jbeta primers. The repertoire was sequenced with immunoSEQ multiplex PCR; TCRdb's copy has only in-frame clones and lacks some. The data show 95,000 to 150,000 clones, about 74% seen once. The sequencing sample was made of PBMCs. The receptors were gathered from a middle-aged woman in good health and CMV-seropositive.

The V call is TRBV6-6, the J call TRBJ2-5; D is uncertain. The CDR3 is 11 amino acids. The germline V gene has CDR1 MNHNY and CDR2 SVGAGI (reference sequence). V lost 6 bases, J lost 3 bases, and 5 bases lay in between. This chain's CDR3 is CASSSKETQYF. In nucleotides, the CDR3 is TGTGCCAGCAGCTCTAAAGAGACCCAGTACTTC.

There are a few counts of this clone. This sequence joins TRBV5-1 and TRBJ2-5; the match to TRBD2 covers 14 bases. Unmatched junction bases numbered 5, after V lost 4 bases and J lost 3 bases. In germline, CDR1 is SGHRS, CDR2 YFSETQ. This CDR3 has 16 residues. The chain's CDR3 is CASSLLGLAGEETQYF. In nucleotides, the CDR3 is TGCGCCAGCAGCCTGCTGGGACTAGCGGGAGAAGAGACCCAGTACTTC. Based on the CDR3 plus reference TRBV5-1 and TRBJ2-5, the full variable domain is KAGVTQTPRYLIKTRGQQVTLSCSPISGHRSVSWYQQTPGQGLQFLFEYFSETQRNKGNFPGRFSGRQFSNSRSEMNVSTLELGDSALYLCASSLLGLAGEETQYFGPGTRLLVL.

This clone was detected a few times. This chain's CDR3 is CASRLPDRAARPPYGYTF. The CDR3 bases are TGTGCAAGTCGCCTGCCCGACAGGGCGGCACGACCACCCTATGGCTACACCTTC. The chain carries TRBV12-2 and TRBJ1-2; the table's D call, TRBD1, was not checked against the DNA. TRBV12-2 is a pseudogene. The CDR3 runs to 18 residues.